These T cell receptor beta chains were read from a single sample in a study of T cells expressing NK-cell markers. TCRdb derives one entry per CDR3 protein from the 5' RACE reads, leaving out DNA. Its listing shows fewer than 200,000 distinct CDR3 sequences. Source material: blood T cells: a sorted CD56 or NKG2C T cell subset, CD4+ or CD8+ T cells, or bulk PBMC T cells (not recorded which). The receptor source for this set is a woman aged 18 to 75 in good health. Both conserved end residues are part of each CDR3. The order of the fields is J gene, V gene, CDR3 protein.

j_call: TRBJ2-1
v_call: TRBV12-3/TRBV12-4
cdr3_aa: CASSLASGGAYEQFF

j_call: TRBJ2-3
v_call: TRBV3-1
cdr3_aa: CASSLVRGQGSTDTQYF

j_call: TRBJ2-1
v_call: TRBV7-2
cdr3_aa: CASSLALAGQEQFF

j_call: TRBJ2-7
v_call: TRBV3-1
cdr3_aa: CASSQPTAYEQYF

j_call: TRBJ2-2
v_call: TRBV6-2/TRBV6-3
cdr3_aa: CASSYSLAANTGELFF

j_call: TRBJ2-7
v_call: TRBV12-3/TRBV12-4
cdr3_aa: CASSLGTTFYEQYF

j_call: TRBJ2-5
v_call: TRBV10-3
cdr3_aa: CAISESRNRETQYF

j_call: TRBJ1-4
v_call: TRBV5-1
cdr3_aa: CASSKPGGANEKLFF

j_call: TRBJ1-4
v_call: TRBV5-1
cdr3_aa: CASSRGQGGEKLFF

j_call: TRBJ2-3
v_call: TRBV29-1
cdr3_aa: CSVVGLSPRATQYF

j_call: TRBJ2-5
v_call: TRBV7-3
cdr3_aa: CASSLGQGLETQYF

j_call: TRBJ2-7
v_call: TRBV7-8
cdr3_aa: CASSATSPGMNEQYF

j_call: TRBJ1-3
v_call: TRBV3-1
cdr3_aa: CASSQGWRPGSGNTIYF

j_call: TRBJ1-1
v_call: TRBV5-8
cdr3_aa: CASSLLQGRTEAFF

j_call: TRBJ2-2
v_call: TRBV12-3/TRBV12-4
cdr3_aa: CASSFQGARFTGELFF

j_call: TRBJ2-3
v_call: TRBV9
cdr3_aa: CASSVDWQGTQYF

j_call: TRBJ2-6
v_call: TRBV3-1
cdr3_aa: CASSRAGQSSGANVLTF

j_call: TRBJ1-2
v_call: TRBV18
cdr3_aa: CASSQSSNYGYTF

j_call: TRBJ2-3
v_call: TRBV28
cdr3_aa: CASTLYVTDTQYF

j_call: TRBJ2-2
v_call: TRBV5-1
cdr3_aa: CASTFWTRGAGELFF

j_call: TRBJ2-1
v_call: TRBV2
cdr3_aa: CASRKGARTDGQLQFF

j_call: TRBJ2-7
v_call: TRBV19
cdr3_aa: CASSQRSTSYEQYF

j_call: TRBJ2-1
v_call: TRBV6-1
cdr3_aa: CASKYGLRNNEQFF

j_call: TRBJ1-2
v_call: TRBV4-2
cdr3_aa: CASSQVGTGGNGYTF

j_call: TRBJ2-3
v_call: TRBV4-1
cdr3_aa: CASSQVKSTDTQYF

j_call: TRBJ1-5
v_call: TRBV29-1
cdr3_aa: CSVEDSAGQPQHF

j_call: TRBJ1-5
v_call: TRBV28
cdr3_aa: CASSLPGGEQPQHF

j_call: TRBJ1-1
v_call: TRBV20-1
cdr3_aa: CSAVVRDEAFF

j_call: TRBJ2-2
v_call: TRBV5-1
cdr3_aa: CASSQRTRGTGELFF

j_call: TRBJ1-1
v_call: TRBV12-3/TRBV12-4
cdr3_aa: CASSLSGRGEAFF

j_call: TRBJ2-5
v_call: TRBV2
cdr3_aa: CASRAGGAGDQETQYF

j_call: TRBJ2-1
v_call: TRBV7-9
cdr3_aa: CASSFSGRASNEQFF

j_call: TRBJ1-1
v_call: TRBV6-1
cdr3_aa: CASRIYRDNAEAFF

j_call: TRBJ1-2
v_call: TRBV20-1
cdr3_aa: CSAATDYGYTF

j_call: TRBJ1-1
v_call: TRBV4-2
cdr3_aa: CASSHPRDRVHTEAFF

j_call: TRBJ1-5
v_call: TRBV4-1
cdr3_aa: CASSLGGFQPKQPQHF

j_call: TRBJ2-7
v_call: TRBV5-1
cdr3_aa: CASSYDRGFDEQYF

j_call: TRBJ2-1
v_call: TRBV6-5
cdr3_aa: CASSYTPMRVAILYNEQFF

j_call: TRBJ2-7
v_call: TRBV29-1
cdr3_aa: CSFSGQGANEQYF

j_call: TRBJ2-2
v_call: TRBV4-2
cdr3_aa: CASSQDVVFTGELFF

j_call: TRBJ1-5
v_call: TRBV3-1
cdr3_aa: CASSPRGGPQHF